The entry that follows covers one T cell receptor (beta chain) sequence. The data were obtained in a study of blood T cell repertoires in COVID-19. Adults between about 18 and 95 years of age took part from under 25 US areas. Clinical history as reported by participants underpinned cohort assignment. Resolution of symptoms, clearance, or two negative PCRs was present in recovered Cohort 3 donors. Data came from immunoSEQ multiplex PCR; TCRdb stores just in-frame clones and leaves some out. In the table there are about 280,000 clones, 85% of which are singletons. Germline CDR1 MGHDK, CDR2 SYGVNS. The CDR3 spans 15 residues. V trimming: 2 bases; J trimming: 5 bases; junction bases outside the gene matches: 6.

The sequence was collected from a woman between 50 and 59 years old who had recovered from COVID-19. The sequenced sample was PBMCs or T cells enriched from blood (not recorded which). The chain recombines TRBV25-1 with TRBJ2-7, with 10 nucleotides matching TRBD1. The CDR3 nucleotides are TGTGCCAGCAGTGAACCCGGGACAGGGGTCAACGAGCAGTACTTC. As protein: CASSEPGTGVNEQYF.